This T cell receptor beta chain was observed in a study of human T cells and chemical hapten exposure. Study background: Per-sample TCR yield variability stemmed mainly from small pooled library volume differences.

Sequencing started from total RNA isolated from unfractionated whole blood. Original handling: 95,638 TCRs per sample was the median, with a range of about 23,224 to 750,000. TCRdb processed the 5' RACE reads anew with MiXCR; each CDR3 protein has one entry. TCRdb assigned the V and J calls; the authors' analysis was not used. The data show under 150,000 distinct CDR3 sequences, with more than 15% seen just once and approximately 2.6% held by the top ten. Deletions cut 5 bases from V and 0 bases from J, with 14 bases between. CDR3 length: 15 amino acids. In germline, CDR1 is SEHNR, CDR2 FQNEAQ (reference sequence).

The sequence was collected from a human donor in good health. The genes are TRBV7-9 and TRBJ2-7; the D is unclear. CDR3 region: CASSLYEVSSYEQYF. The CDR3 region has the DNA TGTGCCAGCAGCCTGTACGAGGTCAGCTCCTACGAGCAGTACTTC.